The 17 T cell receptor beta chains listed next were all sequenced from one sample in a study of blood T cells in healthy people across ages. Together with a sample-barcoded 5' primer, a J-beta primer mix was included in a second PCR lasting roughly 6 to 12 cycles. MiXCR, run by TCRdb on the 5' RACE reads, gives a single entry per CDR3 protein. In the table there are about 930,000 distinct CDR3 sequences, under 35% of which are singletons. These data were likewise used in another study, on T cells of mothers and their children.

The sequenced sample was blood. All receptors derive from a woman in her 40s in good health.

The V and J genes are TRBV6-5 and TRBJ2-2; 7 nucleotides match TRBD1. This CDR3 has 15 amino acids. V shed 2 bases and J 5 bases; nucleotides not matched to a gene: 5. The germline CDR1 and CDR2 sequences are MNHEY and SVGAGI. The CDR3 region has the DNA TGTGCCAGCAGTTACCGACAGGGTAGGACCGGGGAGCTGTTTTTT. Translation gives CASSYRQGRTGELFF.

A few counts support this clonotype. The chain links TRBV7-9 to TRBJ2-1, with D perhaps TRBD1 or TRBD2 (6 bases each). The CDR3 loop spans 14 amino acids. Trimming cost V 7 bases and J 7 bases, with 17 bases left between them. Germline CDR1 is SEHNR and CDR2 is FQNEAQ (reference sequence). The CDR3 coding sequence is TGTGCCAGCAACCGGGGGCCCCCTCGGAATGAGCAGTTCTTC. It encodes CASNRGPPRNEQFF. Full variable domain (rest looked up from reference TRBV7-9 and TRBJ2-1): DTGVSQNPRHKITKRGQNVTFRCDPISEHNRLYWYRQTLGQGPEFLTYFQNEAQLEKSRLLSDRFSAERPKGSFSTLEIQRTEQGDSAMYLCASNRGPPRNEQFFGPGTRLTVL.

The CDR3 is CASSDRGRAEAFF. The DNA of the CDR3 is TGCGCCAGCAGCGACAGGGGGCGGGCTGAAGCTTTCTTT. The chain uses TRBV5-1 and TRBJ1-1, with 10 nucleotides matching TRBD1. CDR1 and CDR2 from the germline V gene are SGHRS and YFSETQ. The V gene end was trimmed by 4 bases and the J gene end by 6 bases; junction bases not matched to a gene: 3. The CDR3 is made up of 13 amino acids.

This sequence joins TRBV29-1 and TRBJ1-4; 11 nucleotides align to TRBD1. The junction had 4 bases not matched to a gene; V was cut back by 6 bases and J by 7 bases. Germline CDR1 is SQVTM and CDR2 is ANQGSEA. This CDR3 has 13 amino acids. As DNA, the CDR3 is TGCAGCGTGCGGACAGGGGGCGTTGAAAAACTGTTTTTT. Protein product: CSVRTGGVEKLFF.

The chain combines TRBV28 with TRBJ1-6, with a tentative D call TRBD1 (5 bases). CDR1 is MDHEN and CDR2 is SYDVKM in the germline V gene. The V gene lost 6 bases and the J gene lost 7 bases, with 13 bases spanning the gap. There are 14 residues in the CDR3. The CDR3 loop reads CASSTTQANSPLHF. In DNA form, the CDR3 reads TGTGCCAGCAGCACTACACAGGCCAATTCACCCCTCCACTTT.

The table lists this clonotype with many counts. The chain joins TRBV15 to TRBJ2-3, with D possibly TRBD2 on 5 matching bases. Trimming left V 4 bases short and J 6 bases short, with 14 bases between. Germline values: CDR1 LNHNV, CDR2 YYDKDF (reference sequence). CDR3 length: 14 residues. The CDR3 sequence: CATSIRRPRDTQYF. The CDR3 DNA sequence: TGTGCCACCAGCATACGGAGGCCTAGGGATACGCAGTATTTT.

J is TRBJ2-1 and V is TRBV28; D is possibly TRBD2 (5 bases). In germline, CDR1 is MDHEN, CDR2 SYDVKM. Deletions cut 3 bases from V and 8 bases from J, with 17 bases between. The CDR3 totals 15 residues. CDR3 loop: CASSFIRAEWDEQFF. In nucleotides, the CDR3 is TGTGCCAGCAGTTTTATCCGAGCGGAGTGGGATGAGCAGTTCTTC.

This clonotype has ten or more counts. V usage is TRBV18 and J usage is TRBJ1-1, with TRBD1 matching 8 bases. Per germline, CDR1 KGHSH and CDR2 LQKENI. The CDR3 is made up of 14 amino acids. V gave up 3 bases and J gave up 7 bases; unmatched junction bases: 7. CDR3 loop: CASSPPDRDNEAFF. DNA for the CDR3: TGTGCCAGCTCACCTCCGGACAGGGACAATGAAGCTTTCTTT.

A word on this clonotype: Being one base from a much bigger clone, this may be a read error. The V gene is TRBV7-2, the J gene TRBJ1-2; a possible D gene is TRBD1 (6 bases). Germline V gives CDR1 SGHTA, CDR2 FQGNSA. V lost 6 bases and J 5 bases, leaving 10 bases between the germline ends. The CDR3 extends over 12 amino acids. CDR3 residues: CTSSYQGYGYTF. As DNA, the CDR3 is TGTACCAGCAGTTACCAGGGGTATGGCTACACCTTC.

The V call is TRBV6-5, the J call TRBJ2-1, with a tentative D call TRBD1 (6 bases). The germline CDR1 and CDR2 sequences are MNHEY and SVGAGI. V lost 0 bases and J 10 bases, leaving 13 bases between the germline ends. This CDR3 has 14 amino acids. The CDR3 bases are TGTGCCAGCAGTTACTCGGACAGTAACTACGAGCAGTTCTTC. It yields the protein CASSYSDSNYEQFF.

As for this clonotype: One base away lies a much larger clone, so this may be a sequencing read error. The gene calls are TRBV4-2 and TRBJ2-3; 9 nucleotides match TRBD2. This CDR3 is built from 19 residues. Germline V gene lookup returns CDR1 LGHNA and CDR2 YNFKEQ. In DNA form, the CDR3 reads TGTGCCAGCGGCCAAGATCAGGCTATGCTAGCGGGGACCACAGATACGCAGTATTTT. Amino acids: CASGQDQAMLAGTTDTQYF.

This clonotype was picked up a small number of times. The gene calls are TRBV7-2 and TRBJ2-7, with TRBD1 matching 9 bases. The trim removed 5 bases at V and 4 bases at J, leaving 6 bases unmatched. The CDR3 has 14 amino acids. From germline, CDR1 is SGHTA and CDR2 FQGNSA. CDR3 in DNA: TGTGCCAGCAGCCAAAGGACAGGGGTGTACGAGCAGTACTTC. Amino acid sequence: CASSQRTGVYEQYF.

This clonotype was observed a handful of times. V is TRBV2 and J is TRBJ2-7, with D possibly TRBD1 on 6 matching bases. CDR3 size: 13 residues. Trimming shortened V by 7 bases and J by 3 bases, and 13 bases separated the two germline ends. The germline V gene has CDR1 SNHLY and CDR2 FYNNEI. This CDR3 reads CASNFQGRYEQYF. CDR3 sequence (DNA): TGTGCCAGCAATTTTCAGGGGCGCTACGAGCAGTACTTC.

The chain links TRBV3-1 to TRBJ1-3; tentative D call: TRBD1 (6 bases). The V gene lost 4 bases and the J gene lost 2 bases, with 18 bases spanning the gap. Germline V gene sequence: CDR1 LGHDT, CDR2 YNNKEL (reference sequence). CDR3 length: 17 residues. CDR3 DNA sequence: TGTGCCAGCAGCCGACTACAGGGAGGAGTAGCTGGAAACACCATATATTTT. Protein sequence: CASSRLQGGVAGNTIYF.

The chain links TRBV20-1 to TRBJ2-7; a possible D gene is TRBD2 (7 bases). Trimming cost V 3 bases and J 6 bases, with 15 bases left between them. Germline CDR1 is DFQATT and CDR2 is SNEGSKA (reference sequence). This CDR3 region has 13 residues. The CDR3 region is CSASLRGGSEQYF. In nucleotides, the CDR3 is TGCAGTGCTAGTCTCAGGGGAGGGTCCGAGCAGTACTTC.

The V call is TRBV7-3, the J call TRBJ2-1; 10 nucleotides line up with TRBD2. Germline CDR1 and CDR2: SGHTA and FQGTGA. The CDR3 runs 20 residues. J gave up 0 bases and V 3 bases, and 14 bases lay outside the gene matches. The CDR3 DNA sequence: TGTGCCAGCAGCTTTTTACCAGCGGGGGGGCCCAGGGGCTCCTACAATGAGCAGTTCTTC. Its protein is CASSFLPAGGPRGSYNEQFF.

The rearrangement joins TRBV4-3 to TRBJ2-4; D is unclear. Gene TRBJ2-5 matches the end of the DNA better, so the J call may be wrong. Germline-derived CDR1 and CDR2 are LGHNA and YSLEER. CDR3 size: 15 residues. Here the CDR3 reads CASSQDRRPSETQYF. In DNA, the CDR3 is TGCGCCAGCAGCCAAGACCGAAGGCCCTCCGAGACCCAGTACTTC.